Sequencing of this T cell receptor beta chain was carried out in a study of CD8+CD57+ T cells in acquired aplastic anemia. In the study overall: Sorting CD4+ and CD8+ cells gave DNA averaging about 3.3 ug. Healthy donor sequencing depth: 10 million to 10.8 million CD4+, roughly 12 million CD8+ reads. Study findings and constraints: Common to patients and controls were around 30 CD8+ CDR3 sequences.

As regards this clonotype: Its target is unknown.

V shed 4 bases and J shed 7 bases, with 7 bases lying between them. This CDR3 spans 11 amino acids. Germline CDR1 reads LNHDA; CDR2 reads SQIVND (reference sequence). Genomic DNA, the template, was used for profiling of the TCR beta VDJ and CDR3. MiXCR was run by TCRdb on the reads, yielding one entry per CDR3 protein. The data show more than 40,000 distinct CDR3 sequences, around 72% seen once. The rearrangement uses TRBV19 and TRBJ1-1; no firm D call. This TCR derives from a human donor in good health, serving as a control. The specimen was sorted CD4+, CD8+, or CD8+CD57+ T cells (not recorded which) from PBMCs. CDR3 coding DNA: TGTGCCAGTAGTACCAGAGATGAAGCTTTCTTT. Protein sequence: CASSTRDEAFF. Complete variable domain (other parts from reference TRBV19 and TRBJ1-1): DGGITQSPKYLFRKEGQNVTLSCEQNLNHDAMYWYRQDPGQGLRLIYYSQIVNDFQKGDIAEGYSVSREKKESFPLTVTSAQKNPTAFYLCASSTRDEAFFGQGTRLTVV.